This T cell receptor beta chain was retrieved from a study of molecular identifiers for immune sequencing clone quantification. In preparing bulk TCR libraries, previously described methods and listed TCR primers were used. MiXCR was run by TCRdb on the PCR reads, yielding one entry per CDR3 protein. The profile covers around 300,000 distinct CDR3 sequences, with roughly a quarter appearing a single time and around 0.74% taken by the ten largest. The CDR3 is made up of 16 amino acids. Trimming took 0 bases from V and 4 from J, leaving 15 bases between them. Study conclusions and caveats: In CMV-specific effectors, clones above 20 copies held over 99% of molecules; naive, under 1%.

Concerning this clonotype itself: As yet, its antigen is unknown.

This sequence was found in a human donor in good health. Some libraries in this study had Jurkat cell RNA spiked in. Sequenced material: naive CD8+ T cells from blood, with Jurkat cell RNA spiked in. The sample's subset: FACS-sorted CD8+CD4-CCR7+CD45RA+ naive T cells. The chain has TRBV12-3 or TRBV12-4 and TRBJ2-5; maybe TRBD1 (6 bases). CDR3 in DNA: TGTGCCAGCAGTTTAGCACTTAAGGGGGTTGGAGAGACCCAGTACTTC. Amino acids: CASSLALKGVGETQYF.